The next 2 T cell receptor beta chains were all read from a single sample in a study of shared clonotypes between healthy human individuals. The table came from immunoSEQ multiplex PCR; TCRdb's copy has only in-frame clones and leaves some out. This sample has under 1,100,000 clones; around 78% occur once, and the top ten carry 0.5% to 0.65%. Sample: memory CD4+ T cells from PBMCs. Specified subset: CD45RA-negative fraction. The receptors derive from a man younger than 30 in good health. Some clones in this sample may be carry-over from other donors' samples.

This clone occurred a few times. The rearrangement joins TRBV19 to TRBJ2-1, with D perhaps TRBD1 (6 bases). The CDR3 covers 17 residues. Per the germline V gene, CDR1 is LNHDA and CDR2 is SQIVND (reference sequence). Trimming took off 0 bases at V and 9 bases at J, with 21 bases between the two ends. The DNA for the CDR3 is TGTGCCAGTAGTATAGAAGTACGAGACACCCTGGGGGCTGAGCAGTTCTTC. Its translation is CASSIEVRDTLGAEQFF.

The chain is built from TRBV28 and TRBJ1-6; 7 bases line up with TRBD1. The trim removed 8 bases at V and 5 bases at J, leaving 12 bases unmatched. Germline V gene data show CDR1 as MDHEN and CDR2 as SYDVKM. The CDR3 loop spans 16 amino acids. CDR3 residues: CASSTPAGGNNSPLHF. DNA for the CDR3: TGTGCCAGCTCCACCCCGGCAGGGGGAAATAATTCACCCCTCCACTTT.